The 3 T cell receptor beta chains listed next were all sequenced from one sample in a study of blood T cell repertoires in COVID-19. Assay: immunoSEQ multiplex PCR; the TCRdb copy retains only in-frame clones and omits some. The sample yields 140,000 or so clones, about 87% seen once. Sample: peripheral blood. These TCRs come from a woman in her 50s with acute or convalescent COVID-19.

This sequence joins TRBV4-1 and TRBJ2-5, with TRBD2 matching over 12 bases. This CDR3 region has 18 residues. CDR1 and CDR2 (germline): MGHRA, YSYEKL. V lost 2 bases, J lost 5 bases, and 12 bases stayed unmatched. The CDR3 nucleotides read TGCGCCAGCAGCCAAAGACCCCGACTAGCGGGGGCAGGGGAGACCCAGTACTTC. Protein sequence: CASSQRPRLAGAGETQYF.

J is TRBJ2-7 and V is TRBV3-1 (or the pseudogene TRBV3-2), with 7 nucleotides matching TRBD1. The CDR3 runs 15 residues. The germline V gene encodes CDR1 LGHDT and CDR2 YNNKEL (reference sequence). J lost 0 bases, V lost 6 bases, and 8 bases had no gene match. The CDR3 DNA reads TGTGCCAGCAGAAAACGAGGACAGGACTCCTACGAGCAGTACTTC. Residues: CASRKRGQDSYEQYF.

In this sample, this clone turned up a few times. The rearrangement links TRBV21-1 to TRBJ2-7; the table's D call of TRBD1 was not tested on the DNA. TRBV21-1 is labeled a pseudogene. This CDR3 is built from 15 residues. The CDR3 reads CASSKGTGSSYEQYF. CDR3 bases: TGTGCCAGCAGCAAAGGTACAGGCAGCTCCTACGAGCAGTACTTC.